The source of this T cell receptor (beta chain) is a study of OX40 agonist ivuxolimab in advanced cancers. Study-wide background: Patients with hepatocellular carcinoma, melanoma, renal cell or head and neck cancer made up the dose-escalation patients. Of mixed ages from about 23 to 85 and averaging approximately 60 years, the group was approximately 84% male. Broader study findings: The investigators did not determine what antigen specificity the expanded peripheral T cells had.

Regarding this clone: Antigen unknown.

With 4 bases removed from V and 5 bases from J, the gap between germline ends came to 12 bases. This CDR3 has 15 amino acids. Germline V gene data show CDR1 as LNHDA and CDR2 as SQIVND (reference sequence). Researchers took blood at baseline, on cycle 4 day 1, and on cycle 7 day 1. Repertoires were generated with immunoSEQ multiplex PCR, while TCRdb's copy carries only in-frame clones and drops some. The table lists approximately 77,000 clones, 84% of them singletons. This clonotype was obtained from an adult with an advanced solid tumor such as melanoma, head and neck, liver or kidney cancer. The V call is TRBV19, the J call TRBJ2-6; tentatively, D is TRBD2 (6 bases). The material was CD4+ or CD8+ T cells sorted from blood, obtained in a trial of the OX40 agonist ivuxolimab. The CDR3 nucleotides are TGTGCCAGTAGTACTCCGCGGGACCGGGCCAACGTCCTGACTTTC. Its translation is CASSTPRDRANVLTF.